This passage covers 11 T cell receptor beta chains from one sample sequenced in a study of cytomegalovirus exposure and HLA in healthy donors. PCR employed 60 Vbeta and 13 Jbeta primers. Profiling relied on immunoSEQ multiplex PCR, and the TCRdb table lists in-frame clones only, not all of them. The repertoire has about 240,000 clones, around 81% of them found once; the top ten carry almost 8%. Material for sequencing was PBMCs. The receptors were sampled from an older woman in good health and CMV-seropositive.

The chain employs TRBV9 and TRBJ2-2, with 7 positions matching TRBD2. CDR1 is SGDLS, CDR2 YYNGEE, per germline. V shed 2 bases, J shed 4 bases, and the junction held 8 bases outside the gene matches. The CDR3 has 16 amino acids. CDR3 in DNA: TGTGCCAGCAGCGTTGACGGGAGGCCTCTCACCGGGGAGCTGTTTTTT. Protein: CASSVDGRPLTGELFF.

The chain has TRBV10-3 and TRBJ2-3, with D possibly being TRBD2 (5 bases). Germline assignment: CDR1 ENHRY and CDR2 SYGVKD. There are 14 residues in the CDR3. Trimming took off 6 bases at V and 6 bases at J, with 16 bases between the two ends. The CDR3 DNA reads TGTGCCATCAGCGACGATGGGCGGGCCGATACGCAGTATTTT. This sequence encodes CAISDDGRADTQYF.

This clone was detected once. For the CDR3, the DNA is TGTGCCAGCCAAGAGCGGACAGACGAGCAGTACTTC. Translating gives CASQERTDEQYF. V usage is TRBV6-1 and J usage is TRBJ2-7; maybe TRBD1 (6 bases). The CDR3 is 12 amino acids. Germline loops: CDR1 MNHNS, CDR2 SASEGT. V was pared by 8 bases and J by 5 bases, with 13 bases between.

This chain uses TRBV9 with TRBJ2-2; weak D call: TRBD2 (5 bases). This CDR3 spans 13 amino acids. The germline CDR1 and CDR2 sequences are SGDLS and YYNGEE. V was shortened by 4 bases and J by 6 bases, with 10 bases between the two germline ends. The CDR3 DNA reads TGTGCCAGCAGCACCCAAGCGGCCGGGGAGCTGTTTTTT. Its translation is CASSTQAAGELFF. Based on the CDR3 plus reference TRBV9 and TRBJ2-2, the full variable domain is DSGVTQTPKHLITATGQRVTLRCSPRSGDLSVYWYQQSLDQGLQFLIQYYNGEERAKGNILERFSAQQFPDLHSELNLSSLELGDSALYFCASSTQAAGELFFGEGSRLTVL.

This clone turned up a few times. The rearrangement links TRBV7-9 to TRBJ2-7, with 7 bases aligning to TRBD2. CDR3 length equals 14 residues. Unmatched junction bases numbered 2, after V lost 2 bases and J lost 1 base. Germline CDR1 reads SEHNR; CDR2 reads FQNEAQ (reference sequence). The CDR3 DNA is TGTGCCAGCAGCTTAAGCGGGGAGTCCTACGAGCAGTACTTC. Protein product: CASSLSGESYEQYF.

In its sample, this clone was seen once. The V call is TRBV19, the J call TRBJ2-2; D gene uncertain. The germline CDR1 and CDR2 sequences are LNHDA and SQIVND (reference sequence). The CDR3 consists of 11 residues. The V gene lost 7 bases and the J gene lost 3 bases, with 3 bases spanning the gap. This CDR3 is CASTDTGELFF. As DNA, the CDR3 is TGTGCCAGTACCGACACCGGGGAGCTGTTTTTT.

This chain joins TRBV2 and TRBJ1-1; possibly TRBD1 for D (5 bases). V was trimmed by 7 bases and J by 3 bases, leaving 9 bases between them. This CDR3 comprises 12 residues. Germline values: CDR1 SNHLY, CDR2 FYNNEI. The CDR3 sequence: CASNLGDTEAFF. CDR3 sequence (DNA): TGTGCCAGCAACCTAGGGGACACTGAAGCTTTCTTT. The whole variable domain, remainder taken from reference TRBV2 and TRBJ1-1, is EPEVTQTPSHQVTQMGQEVILRCVPISNHLYFYWYRQILGQKVEFLVSFYNNEISEKSEIFDDQFSVERPDGSNFTLKIRSTKLEDSAMYFCASNLGDTEAFFGQGTRLTVV.

The V and J genes are TRBV5-1 and TRBJ2-7, with a weak D call TRBD2 (6 bases). Trimming pared 3 bases from V and 2 bases from J, leaving 15 bases between. The CDR3 extends over 15 amino acids. Germline values: CDR1 SGHRS, CDR2 YFSETQ. The CDR3 nucleotides are TGCGCCAGCAGCTCGCACCGGGACTTCCCCTACGAGCAGTACTTC. This codes for CASSSHRDFPYEQYF.

The chain has TRBV29-1 and TRBJ2-1; TRBD1 agrees at 10 bases. The V and J ends lost 4 bases and 0 bases, in that order; junction bases with no gene match: 18. In germline, CDR1 is SQVTM, CDR2 ANQGSEA. The CDR3 is 20 amino acids. As DNA, the CDR3 is TGCAGCGTTGGACAGGGGGCGAAACTAGCCGCCCGTAGCTCCTACAATGAGCAGTTCTTC. This gives the protein CSVGQGAKLAARSSYNEQFF.

The chain combines TRBV2 with TRBJ1-2, with 8 bases lining up with TRBD1. Germline CDR1 reads SNHLY; CDR2 reads FYNNEI. This CDR3 region has 15 residues. J was trimmed by 7 bases and V by 1 base; bases with no gene match: 8. The CDR3 region has the DNA TGTGCCAGCAGTGAAGGCCAGGGGGCATTGGGTGGCTACACCTTC. It specifies CASSEGQGALGGYTF.

V gene TRBV2 combines with J gene TRBJ1-1, with D possibly TRBD1 on 5 matching bases. There are 13 residues in the CDR3. Trimming pared 5 bases from V and 6 bases from J, leaving 13 bases between. Germline CDR1 and CDR2: SNHLY and FYNNEI. CDR3 residues: CASSRDSTPEAFF. CDR3 in DNA: TGTGCCAGCAGTCGGGACTCCACCCCTGAAGCTTTCTTT.